These 26 T cell receptor beta chains share one sample of origin, sequenced in a study of blood T cell repertoires in COVID-19. Data came from immunoSEQ multiplex PCR; TCRdb stores just in-frame clones and leaves some out. The sample contains 200,000 to 300,000 clones, approximately 88% of which appear only once. Input material: PBMCs or T cells enriched from blood (not recorded which). These receptors were collected from a woman aged 40 to 50 with acute COVID-19.

Notes on this clone: Mismatch with germline at one junction end may stem from a read error. The V gene is TRBV7-7, the J gene TRBJ1-1, with D possibly being TRBD1 (5 bases). This CDR3 comprises 17 residues. Germline CDR1 SSHAT, CDR2 FNYEAQ (reference sequence). The CDR3 DNA follows: TGTGCTAGCAGCTTAGAAGGGGCGGCAGGGATTGAGGCTGAAGCTTTCTTT. It codes for CASSLEGAAGIEAEAFF.

The chain is built from TRBV10-1 and TRBJ1-1; unclear D gene. The CDR3 sequence is 13 residues long. V was trimmed by 0 bases and J by 8 bases, leaving 10 bases between them. The germline V gene encodes CDR1 WNHNN and CDR2 SYGVQD (reference sequence). CDR3 sequence (DNA): TGCGCCAGCAGTGAGTCTCTGGGGAGCGAAGCTTTCTTT. Protein sequence: CASSESLGSEAFF.

The J gene is TRBJ2-7, the V gene TRBV6-5; maybe TRBD1 (5 bases). The CDR3 covers 13 residues. CDR1 and CDR2 (germline): MNHEY, SVGAGI. V was trimmed by 8 bases and J by 0 bases, leaving 11 bases between them. The CDR3 is CASGTGSSYEQYF. CDR3 in DNA: TGTGCCAGCGGCACAGGCAGCTCCTACGAGCAGTACTTC.

The gene calls are TRBV14 and TRBJ2-5; D uncertain. Germline CDR1 reads SGHDN; CDR2 reads FVKESK. This CDR3 region has 13 residues. V was shortened by 3 bases and J by 4 bases, with 9 bases between the two germline ends. DNA for the CDR3: TGTGCCAGCAGCCAGAGTATGCGAGAGACCCAGTACTTC. Translation gives CASSQSMRETQYF. Looking up the rest from reference TRBV14 and TRBJ2-5 gives the full variable domain: EAGVTQFPSHSVIEKGQTVTLRCDPISGHDNLYWYRRVMGKEIKFLLHFVKESKQDESGMPNNRFLAERTGGTYSTLKVQPAELEDSGVYFCASSQSMRETQYFGPGTRLLVL.

This chain links TRBV7-8 with TRBJ2-7; 11 bases map to TRBD2. V lost 0 bases, J lost 6 bases, and 4 bases stayed unmatched. Germline V CDR1 and CDR2: SGHVS, FQNEAQ. This CDR3 comprises 15 residues. CDR3 protein: CASSLASGGASEQYF. CDR3 coding DNA: TGTGCCAGCAGCTTAGCTAGCGGGGGGGCTTCCGAGCAGTACTTC.

On this clone itself: Other DNA sequences within the sample encode an identical CDR3. The rearrangement uses TRBV7-2 and TRBJ2-5; 8 bases are a match to TRBD2. This CDR3 has 13 amino acids. V shed 5 bases and J 4 bases; nucleotides not matched to a gene: 3. The germline V gene encodes CDR1 SGHTA and CDR2 FQGNSA. This CDR3 reads CASSPGGGETQYF. In DNA, the CDR3 is TGTGCCAGCAGCCCGGGGGGGGGAGAGACCCAGTACTTC.

There are a few counts of this clone. The chain has TRBV5-6 and TRBJ2-7; D is unclear. This CDR3 region has 13 residues. V lost 4 bases, J lost 3 bases, and 11 bases lay in between. Germline loops: CDR1 SGHDT, CDR2 YYEEEE. The CDR3 loop reads CASSLDTYYEQYV. The CDR3 DNA follows: TGTGCCAGCAGCCTTGATACCTACTACGAGCAGTACGTC.

The V call is TRBV25-1, the J call TRBJ1-1; D may be TRBD1 (5 bases). The CDR3 has 13 amino acids. Germline-derived CDR1 and CDR2 are MGHDK and SYGVNS. With 10 bases removed from V and 4 bases from J, the gap between germline ends came to 16 bases. CDR3 coding DNA: TGTGCCACCAATAGAGGGGAGGGCACTGAAGCTTTCTTT. Amino acid sequence: CATNRGEGTEAFF.

This sequence joins TRBV27 and TRBJ1-2; 8 nucleotides agree with TRBD1. CDR3 length: 17 amino acids. Germline assignment: CDR1 MNHEY and CDR2 SMNVEV (reference sequence). Trimming cost V 5 bases and J 0 bases; bases outside gene matches: 11. CDR3 loop: CASSHRGQANPNYGYTF. The CDR3 nucleotides are TGTGCCAGCAGTCATAGGGGACAGGCTAATCCTAACTATGGCTACACCTTC.

The chain is built from TRBV5-4 and TRBJ1-4; D not certain. Trimming removed 4 bases from V and 0 bases from J, with 10 bases in between. The CDR3 totals 15 residues. Germline V gene lookup returns CDR1 SGHNT and CDR2 YYREEE (reference sequence). The CDR3 coding sequence is TGTGCCAGCAGCCTAGGACTGACAACTAATGAAAAACTGTTTTTT. It codes for CASSLGLTTNEKLFF.

This sequence joins TRBV5-1 and TRBJ2-5; 8 bases match TRBD2. After removal of 4 bases from V and 2 bases from J, the junction contained 10 bases not matched to a gene. Germline V lookup: CDR1 SGHRS, CDR2 YFSETQ. The CDR3 spans 16 residues. Here the CDR3 DNA reads TGCGCCAGCAGCCCCGGGGGACTAGATTCTCAAGAGACCCAGTACTTC. It specifies CASSPGGLDSQETQYF.

V gene TRBV2 combines with J gene TRBJ2-3; 10 positions match TRBD2. The ends lost 3 bases at V and 4 bases at J; junction bases unmatched: 10. Germline V CDR1 and CDR2: SNHLY, FYNNEI. The CDR3 has 17 residues. CDR3 loop: CASSDGVAGGGADTQYF. In DNA form, the CDR3 reads TGTGCCAGCAGTGACGGCGTAGCGGGAGGTGGCGCAGATACGCAGTATTTT.

This chain links TRBV19 with TRBJ1-5; a weak D match, TRBD1 (6 bases). Germline CDR1 is LNHDA and CDR2 is SQIVND (reference sequence). Trimming left V 6 bases short and J 3 bases short, with 12 bases between. The CDR3 extends over 14 amino acids. CDR3 loop: CASSFDRSNQPQHF. The CDR3 coding sequence is TGTGCCAGTAGCTTCGACAGGTCCAATCAGCCCCAGCATTTT.

The rearrangement uses TRBV7-8 and TRBJ1-2, with 9 bases aligning to TRBD1. The V gene end was trimmed by 4 bases and the J gene end by 7 bases; junction bases not matched to a gene: 7. The CDR3 is 14 amino acids. Germline-derived CDR1 and CDR2 are SGHVS and FQNEAQ. The CDR3 reads CASSYRDRDGGYTF. CDR3 sequence (DNA): TGTGCCAGCAGCTACAGGGACAGGGATGGTGGCTACACCTTC.

This rearrangement joins TRBV7-2 to TRBJ2-3; 14 nucleotides align to TRBD2. CDR3 size: 18 residues. Germline trimming cut 4 bases from V and 4 bases from J; bases unmatched to any gene: 10. Germline-derived CDR1 and CDR2 are SGHTA and FQGNSA. The DNA of the CDR3 is TGTGCCAGCAGCTCTCGCCCGGGACTAGCGGGAGTCCCAGATACGCAGTATTTT. Its translation: CASSSRPGLAGVPDTQYF.

The chain couples TRBV14 to TRBJ2-1; weak D call: TRBD2 (7 bases). V was clipped by 4 bases and J by 4 bases, with 17 bases between them. The CDR3 loop spans 16 amino acids. CDR1 SGHDN and CDR2 FVKESK come from the germline V gene. CDR3 sequence (DNA): TGTGCCAGCAGCCGCCTGGGGGGGGCCGAATACAATGAGCAGTTCTTC. This gives the protein CASSRLGGAEYNEQFF.

The chain joins TRBV18 to TRBJ2-3, with unresolved D. The CDR3 is 15 amino acids. The V end was cut by 0 bases, the J end by 0 bases, with 7 bases between. Germline CDR1 and CDR2: KGHSH and LQKENI. CDR3 loop: CASSPPSGSTDTQYF. Here the CDR3 DNA reads TGTGCCAGCTCACCACCGAGTGGTAGCACAGATACGCAGTATTTT.

On this clone itself: The germline gene is not matched at one end of the junction; a read error may be the cause. This chain links TRBV7-9 with TRBJ2-3, with 9 bases lining up with TRBD2. Germline loops: CDR1 SEHNR, CDR2 FQNEAQ (reference sequence). CDR3 size: 15 residues. CDR3 residues: CASSIAGAFTDTQYF. Written as DNA, the CDR3 is TGTGCCAGCAGCATAGCGGGAGCGTTCACAGATACGCAGTATTTT. The full variable domain, in which reference TRBV7-9 and TRBJ2-3 provide the parts outside the CDR3, is DTGVSQNPRHKITKRGQNVTFRCDPISEHNRLYWYRQTLGQGPEFLTYFQNEAQLEKSRLLSDRFSAERPKGSFSTLEIQRTEQGDSAMYLCASSIAGAFTDTQYFGPGTRLTVL.

The chain links TRBV5-1 to TRBJ2-7, with D hard to call. The length of the CDR3 is 15 residues. Germline V gene lookup returns CDR1 SGHRS and CDR2 YFSETQ. V was clipped by 0 bases and J by 0 bases, with 10 bases between them. Here the CDR3 reads CASSLVVPPSYEQYF. The CDR3, as DNA: TGCGCCAGCAGCTTGGTAGTCCCACCCTCCTACGAGCAGTACTTC.

The sample holds a few counts of this clone. This chain links TRBV4-1 with TRBJ1-2; tentatively, D is TRBD1 (5 bases). This CDR3 has 18 residues. Looked up from germline, CDR1 is MGHRA and CDR2 is YSYEKL. Trimming removed 3 bases at V and 3 bases at J, with 23 bases between. The CDR3 coding sequence is TGCGCCAGCAGCCAGCCCCCTCCTTTGGGGGGAATTGACTATGGCTACACCTTC. Translating it yields CASSQPPPLGGIDYGYTF.

This clone was seen a few times. The V call is TRBV12-3 or TRBV12-4, the J call TRBJ1-1; no clear D gene. V was shortened by 3 bases and J by 5 bases, with 7 bases between the two germline ends. The CDR3 extends over 12 amino acids. The CDR3 sequence: CASSFPGTEAFF. CDR3 sequence (DNA): TGTGCCAGCAGTTTTCCGGGAACTGAAGCTTTCTTT.

This chain uses TRBV7-9 with TRBJ1-2; perhaps TRBD1 as D (5 bases). Trimming left V 2 bases short and J 4 bases short, with 14 bases between. Germline V lookup: CDR1 SEHNR, CDR2 FQNEAQ (reference sequence). This CDR3 has 15 amino acids. CDR3 in DNA: TGTGCCAGCAGCTTACGTTTGGACACAACCTATGGCTACACCTTC. Translating it yields CASSLRLDTTYGYTF.

The V call is TRBV6-5, the J call TRBJ2-7; 13 nucleotides line up with TRBD2. Germline V gene data show CDR1 as MNHEY and CDR2 as SVGAGI. With 8 bases clipped from V and 2 bases from J, the junction kept 3 bases outside the gene matches. The CDR3 length is 14 residues. The CDR3 reads CASLGTSGAYEQYV. CDR3 nucleotides: TGTGCCAGCCTCGGGACTAGCGGGGCCTACGAGCAGTACGTC.

The chain joins TRBV5-1 to TRBJ2-2; D might be TRBD2 (5 bases). CDR3 length equals 16 residues. Trimming pared 1 base from V and 0 bases from J, leaving 10 bases between. Germline V CDR1 and CDR2: SGHRS, YFSETQ. CDR3 DNA: TGCGCCAGCAGCTTGAACCCGGGATCGAACACCGGGGAGCTGTTTTTT. Residues: CASSLNPGSNTGELFF. Full variable domain (missing parts from reference TRBV5-1 and TRBJ2-2): KAGVTQTPRYLIKTRGQQVTLSCSPISGHRSVSWYQQTPGQGLQFLFEYFSETQRNKGNFPGRFSGRQFSNSRSEMNVSTLELGDSALYLCASSLNPGSNTGELFFGEGSRLTVL.

This chain uses TRBV6-2 or TRBV6-3 with TRBJ1-1, with 10 bases lining up with TRBD1. Germline CDR1 and CDR2: MNHEY and SVGEGT. V dropped 7 bases and J dropped 3; count of bases not matched to a gene: 14. The length of the CDR3 is 17 residues. CDR3 DNA sequence: TGTGCCAGCACCCCCCGTCCGGGACAGGGGTGGCACACTGAAGCTTTCTTT. Protein product: CASTPRPGQGWHTEAFF.

This clone has a single count. This chain connects TRBV2 to TRBJ1-1, with D perhaps matching TRBD1 (5 bases). Trimming shortened V by 2 bases and J by 4 bases, and 17 bases separated the two germline ends. CDR3 length: 16 residues. Germline loops: CDR1 SNHLY, CDR2 FYNNEI. CDR3 residues: CASSETSGVLGTEAFF. The CDR3, as DNA: TGTGCCAGCAGTGAAACGTCGGGGGTATTGGGCACTGAAGCTTTCTTT.